This T cell receptor beta chain emerged from a study of spatial heterogeneity in lung cancer. Looking at the study overall: Donors were 55 to 75 untreated early-stage non-small cell lung cancer patients. Median follow-up for sequenced PBMC samples was roughly two years after resection, when such samples existed. Study-wide points: Whereas they appeared in blood less at follow-up, ubiquitous expanded tumor TCRs appeared there more at resection.

The germline V and J ends were trimmed by 1 base and 6 bases, with 12 bases remaining between them. This CDR3 is 15 amino acids long. Germline CDR1 and CDR2: LGHDT and YNNKEL (reference sequence). Regarding time point: blood at routine non-recurrence follow-up after resection. Without sorting, whole RNA was sequenced from tumor, nontumor lung or frozen PBMC. This clonotype appeared many times. The antigen is undetermined. TCRdb recomputed calls from the 5' RACE reads with MiXCR, one row per CDR3 protein. This sample carries 20,000 to 30,000 distinct CDR3 sequences, about 9.8% of them seen once, and the ten largest clones take roughly a fifth.

The sequence derives from a male donor with early-stage non-small cell lung cancer. The sequencing here drew on PBMCs, taken at follow-up. This sequence joins TRBV3-1 and TRBJ2-2; weak D call: TRBD1 (6 bases). The CDR3 DNA reads TGTGCCAGCAGCCAAGGGGACAATGGGGCCGGGGAGCTGTTTTTT. It encodes CASSQGDNGAGELFF.